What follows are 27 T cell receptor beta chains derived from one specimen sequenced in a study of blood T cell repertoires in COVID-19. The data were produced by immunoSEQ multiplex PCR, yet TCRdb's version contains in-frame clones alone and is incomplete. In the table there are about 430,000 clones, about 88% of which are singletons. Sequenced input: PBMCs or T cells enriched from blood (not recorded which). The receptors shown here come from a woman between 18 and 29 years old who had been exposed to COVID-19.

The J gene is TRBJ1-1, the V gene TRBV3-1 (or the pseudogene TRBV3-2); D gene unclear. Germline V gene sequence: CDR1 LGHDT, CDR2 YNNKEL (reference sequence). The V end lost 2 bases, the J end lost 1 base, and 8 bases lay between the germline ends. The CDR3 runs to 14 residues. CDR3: CASSQLRENTEAFF. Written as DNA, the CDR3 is TGTGCCAGCAGCCAACTCCGGGAGAACACTGAAGCTTTCTTT.

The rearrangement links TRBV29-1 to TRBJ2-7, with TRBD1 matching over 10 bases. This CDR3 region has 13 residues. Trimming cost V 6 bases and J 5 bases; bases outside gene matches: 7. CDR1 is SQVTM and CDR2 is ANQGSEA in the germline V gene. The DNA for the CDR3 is TGCAGCGTCTTGACAGGGGGCTTGGACGAGCAGTACTTC. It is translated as CSVLTGGLDEQYF.

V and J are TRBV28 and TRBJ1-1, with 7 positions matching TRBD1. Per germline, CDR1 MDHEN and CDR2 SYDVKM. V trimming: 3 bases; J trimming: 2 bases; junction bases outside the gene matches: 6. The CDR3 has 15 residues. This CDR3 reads CASSFEAGGNTEAFF. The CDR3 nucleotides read TGTGCCAGCAGTTTCGAGGCAGGGGGTAACACTGAAGCTTTCTTT.

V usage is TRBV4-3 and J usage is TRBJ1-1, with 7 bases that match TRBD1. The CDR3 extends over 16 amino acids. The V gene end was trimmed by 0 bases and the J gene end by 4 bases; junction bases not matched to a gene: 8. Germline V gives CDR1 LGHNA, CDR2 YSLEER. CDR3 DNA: TGCGCCAGCAGCCAAGAGAGGGGACAGCCAGTCACTGAAGCTTTCTTT. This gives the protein CASSQERGQPVTEAFF.

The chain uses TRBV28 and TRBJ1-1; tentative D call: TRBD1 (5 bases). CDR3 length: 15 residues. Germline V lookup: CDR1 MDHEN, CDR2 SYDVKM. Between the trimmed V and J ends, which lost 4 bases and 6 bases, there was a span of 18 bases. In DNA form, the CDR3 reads TGTGCCAGCAGTTCTAATGGGGCTAAGGGCGCTGAAGCTTTCTTT. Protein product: CASSSNGAKGAEAFF.

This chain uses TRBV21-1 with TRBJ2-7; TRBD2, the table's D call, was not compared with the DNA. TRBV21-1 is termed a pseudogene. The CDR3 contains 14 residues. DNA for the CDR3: TGTGCCAGCAGCTTGAGCGGGAGAGGCTACGAGCAGTACTTC. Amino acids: CASSLSGRGYEQYF.

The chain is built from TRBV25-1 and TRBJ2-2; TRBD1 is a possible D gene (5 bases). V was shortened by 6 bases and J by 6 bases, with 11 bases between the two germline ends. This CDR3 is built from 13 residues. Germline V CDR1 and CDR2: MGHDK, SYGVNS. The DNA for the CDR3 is TGTGCCAGCAGCAATTCCAGGGCCGGGGAGCTGTTTTTT. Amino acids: CASSNSRAGELFF.

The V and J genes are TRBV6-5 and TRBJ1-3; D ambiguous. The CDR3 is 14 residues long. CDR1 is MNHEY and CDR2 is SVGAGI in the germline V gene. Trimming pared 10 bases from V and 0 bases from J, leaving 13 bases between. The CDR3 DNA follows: TGTGCCACCCTATCAGGAAGCTCTGGAAACACCATATATTTT. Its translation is CATLSGSSGNTIYF.

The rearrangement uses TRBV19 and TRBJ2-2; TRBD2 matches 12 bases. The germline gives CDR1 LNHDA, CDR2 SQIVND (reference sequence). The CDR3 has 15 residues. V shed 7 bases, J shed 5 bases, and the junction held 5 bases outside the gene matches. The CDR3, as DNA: TGTGCCAGTAATCGACTAGCGGGAGTAACCGGGGAGCTGTTTTTT. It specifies CASNRLAGVTGELFF.

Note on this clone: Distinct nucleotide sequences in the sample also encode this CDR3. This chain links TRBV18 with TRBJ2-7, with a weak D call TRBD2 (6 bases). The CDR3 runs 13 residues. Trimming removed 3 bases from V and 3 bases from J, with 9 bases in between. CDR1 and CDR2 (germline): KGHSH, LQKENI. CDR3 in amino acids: CASSPQEGYEQYF. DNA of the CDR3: TGTGCCAGCTCACCTCAGGAGGGCTACGAGCAGTACTTC. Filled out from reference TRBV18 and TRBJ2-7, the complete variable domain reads NAGVMQNPRHLVRRRGQEARLRCSPMKGHSHVYWYRQLPEEGLKFMVYLQKENIIDESGMPKERFSAEFPKEGPSILRIQQVVRGDSAAYFCASSPQEGYEQYFGPGTRLTVT.

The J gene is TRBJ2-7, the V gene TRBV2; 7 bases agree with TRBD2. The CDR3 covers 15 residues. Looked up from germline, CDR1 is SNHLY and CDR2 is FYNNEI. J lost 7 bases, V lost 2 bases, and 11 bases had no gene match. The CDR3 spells CASSENAASGAEQYF. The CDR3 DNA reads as TGTGCCAGCAGTGAAAATGCTGCTAGCGGAGCGGAGCAGTACTTC. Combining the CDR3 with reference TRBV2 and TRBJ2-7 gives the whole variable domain EPEVTQTPSHQVTQMGQEVILRCVPISNHLYFYWYRQILGQKVEFLVSFYNNEISEKSEIFDDQFSVERPDGSNFTLKIRSTKLEDSAMYFCASSENAASGAEQYFGPGTRLTVT.

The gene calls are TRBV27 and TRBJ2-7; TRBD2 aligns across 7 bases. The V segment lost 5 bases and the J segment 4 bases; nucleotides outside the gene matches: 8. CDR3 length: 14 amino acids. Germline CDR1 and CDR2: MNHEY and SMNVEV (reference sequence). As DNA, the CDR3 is TGTGCCAGCAGTCCTGGGAGCGGGGCTTACGAGCAGTACTTC. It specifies CASSPGSGAYEQYF.

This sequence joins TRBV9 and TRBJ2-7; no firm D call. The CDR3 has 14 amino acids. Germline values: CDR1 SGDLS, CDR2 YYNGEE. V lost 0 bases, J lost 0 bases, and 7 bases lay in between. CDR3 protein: CASSVGKSSYEQYF. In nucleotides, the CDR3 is TGTGCCAGCAGCGTAGGCAAGAGCTCCTACGAGCAGTACTTC.

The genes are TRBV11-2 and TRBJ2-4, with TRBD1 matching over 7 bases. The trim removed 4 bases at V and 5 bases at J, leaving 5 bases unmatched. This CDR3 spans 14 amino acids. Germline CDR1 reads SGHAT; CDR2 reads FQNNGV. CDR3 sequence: CASSSRQGENIQYF. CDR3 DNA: TGTGCCAGCAGCTCAAGACAGGGTGAAAACATTCAGTACTTC.

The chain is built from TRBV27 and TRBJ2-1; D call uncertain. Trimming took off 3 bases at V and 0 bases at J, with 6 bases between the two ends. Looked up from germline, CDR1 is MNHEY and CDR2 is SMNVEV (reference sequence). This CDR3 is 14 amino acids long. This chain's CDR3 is CASSFPSSYNEQFF. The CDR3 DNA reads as TGTGCCAGCAGTTTCCCGAGCTCCTACAATGAGCAGTTCTTC.

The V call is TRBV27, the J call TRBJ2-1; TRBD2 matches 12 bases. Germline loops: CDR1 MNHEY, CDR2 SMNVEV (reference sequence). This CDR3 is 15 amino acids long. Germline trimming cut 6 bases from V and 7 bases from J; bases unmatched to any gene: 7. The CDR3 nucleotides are TGTGCCAGCAGCTGGACTAGCGGGACTAATAATGAGCAGTTCTTC. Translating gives CASSWTSGTNNEQFF.

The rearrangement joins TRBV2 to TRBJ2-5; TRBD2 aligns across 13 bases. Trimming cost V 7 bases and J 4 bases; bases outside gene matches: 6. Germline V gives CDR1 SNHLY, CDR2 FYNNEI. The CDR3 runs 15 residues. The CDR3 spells CASNRLAGGPETQYF. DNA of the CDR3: TGTGCCAGCAACAGACTAGCGGGGGGTCCAGAGACCCAGTACTTC.

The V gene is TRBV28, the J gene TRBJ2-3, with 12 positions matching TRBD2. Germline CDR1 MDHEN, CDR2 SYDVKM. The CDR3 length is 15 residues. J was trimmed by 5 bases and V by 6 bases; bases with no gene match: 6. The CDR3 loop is CASSPSGRARDTQYF. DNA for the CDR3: TGTGCCAGCAGCCCTAGCGGGAGGGCCCGAGATACGCAGTATTTT. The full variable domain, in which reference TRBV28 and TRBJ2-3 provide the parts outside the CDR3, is DVKVTQSSRYLVKRTGEKVFLECVQDMDHENMFWYRQDPGLGLRLIYFSYDVKMKEKGDIPEGYSVSREKKERFSLILESASTNQTSMYLCASSPSGRARDTQYFGPGTRLTVL.

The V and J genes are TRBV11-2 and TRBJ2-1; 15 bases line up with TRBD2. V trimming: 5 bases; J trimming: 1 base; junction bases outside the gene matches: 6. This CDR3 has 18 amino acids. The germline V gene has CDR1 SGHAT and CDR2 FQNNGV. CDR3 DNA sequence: TGTGCCAGCAGCGCAGGACTAGCGGGAGGGGTATCCTACAATGAGCAGTTCTTC. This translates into CASSAGLAGGVSYNEQFF.

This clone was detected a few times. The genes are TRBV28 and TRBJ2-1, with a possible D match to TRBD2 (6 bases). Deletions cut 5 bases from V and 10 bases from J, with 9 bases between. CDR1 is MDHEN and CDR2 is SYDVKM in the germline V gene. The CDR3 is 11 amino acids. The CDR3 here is CASSRLEEQFF. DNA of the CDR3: TGTGCCAGCAGTCGACTAGAAGAGCAGTTCTTC.

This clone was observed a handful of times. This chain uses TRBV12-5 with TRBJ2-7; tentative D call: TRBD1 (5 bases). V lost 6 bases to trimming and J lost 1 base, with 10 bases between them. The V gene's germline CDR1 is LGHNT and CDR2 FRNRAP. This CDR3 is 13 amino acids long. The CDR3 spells CASGLDKSYEQYF. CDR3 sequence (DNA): TGTGCTAGTGGCCTGGACAAGTCCTACGAGCAGTACTTC. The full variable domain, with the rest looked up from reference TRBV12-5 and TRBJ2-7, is DARVTQTPRHKVTEMGQEVTMRCQPILGHNTVFWYRQTMMQGLELLAYFRNRAPLDDSGMPKDRFSAEMPDATLATLKIQPSEPRDSAVYFCASGLDKSYEQYFGPGTRLTVT.

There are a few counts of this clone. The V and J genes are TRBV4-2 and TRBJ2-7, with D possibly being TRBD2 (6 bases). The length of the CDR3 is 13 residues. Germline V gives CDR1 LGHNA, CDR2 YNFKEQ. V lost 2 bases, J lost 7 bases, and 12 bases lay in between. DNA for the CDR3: TGTGCCAGCAGCCAAATGGGAAGCGGGGAGCAGTACTTC. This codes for CASSQMGSGEQYF.

The chain's CDR3 is CASSAPGREGINEQFF. As DNA, the CDR3 is TGTGCCAGCAGCGCCCCCGGGCGGGAGGGCATCAATGAGCAGTTCTTC. This chain links TRBV28 with TRBJ2-1; TRBD2 agrees at 9 bases. V lost 6 bases, J lost 6 bases, and 12 bases stayed unmatched. The CDR3 has 16 amino acids. Germline V gene lookup returns CDR1 MDHEN and CDR2 SYDVKM. Supplemented by reference TRBV28 and TRBJ2-1, the full variable domain reads DVKVTQSSRYLVKRTGEKVFLECVQDMDHENMFWYRQDPGLGLRLIYFSYDVKMKEKGDIPEGYSVSREKKERFSLILESASTNQTSMYLCASSAPGREGINEQFFGPGTRLTVL.

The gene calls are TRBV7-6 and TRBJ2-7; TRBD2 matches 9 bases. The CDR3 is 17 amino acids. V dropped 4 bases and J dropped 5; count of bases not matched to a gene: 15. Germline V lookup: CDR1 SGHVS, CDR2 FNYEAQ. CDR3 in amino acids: CASSSSGGRAVVDEQYF. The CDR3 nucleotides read TGTGCCAGCAGCTCCTCTGGCGGGAGGGCCGTAGTGGACGAGCAGTACTTC.

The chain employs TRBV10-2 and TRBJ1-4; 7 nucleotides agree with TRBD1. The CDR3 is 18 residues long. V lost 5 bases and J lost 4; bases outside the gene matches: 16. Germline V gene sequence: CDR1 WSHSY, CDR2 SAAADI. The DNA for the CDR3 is TGCGCCAGCAGTTATCGCGTTACCCTCCGGGACAGTAATGAAAAACTGTTTTTT. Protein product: CASSYRVTLRDSNEKLFF.

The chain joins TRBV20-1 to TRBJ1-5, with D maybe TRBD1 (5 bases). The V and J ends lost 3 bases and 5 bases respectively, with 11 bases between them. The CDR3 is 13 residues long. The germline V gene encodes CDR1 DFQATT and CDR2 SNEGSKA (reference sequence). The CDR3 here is CSASKGWDQPQHF. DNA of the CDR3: TGCAGTGCTAGTAAGGGGTGGGATCAGCCCCAGCATTTT.

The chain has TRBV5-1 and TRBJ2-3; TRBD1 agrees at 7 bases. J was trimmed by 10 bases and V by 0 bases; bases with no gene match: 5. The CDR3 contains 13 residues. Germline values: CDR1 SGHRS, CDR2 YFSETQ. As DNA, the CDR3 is TGCGCCAGCAGCTTGGTTGGACAGGTGGCGCAGTATTTT. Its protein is CASSLVGQVAQYF.